This entry features one T cell receptor beta chain sequence. The antigen is not known. The V gene lost 5 bases and the J gene lost 9 bases, with 14 bases spanning the gap. Germline CDR1 reads MNHEY; CDR2 reads SMNVEV (reference sequence). CDR3 length: 12 amino acids. Clones were read by immunoSEQ multiplex PCR, and TCRdb kept only the in-frame ones, dropping some. The sample yields around 2.5 million clones, roughly 93% seen once. This sample stems from a study of shared clonotypes between healthy human individuals. Study-level points and caveats: Sorted-subset sequencing was shown by rarefaction to be incomplete despite large depth.

The sequence derives from a man aged 18 to 30 in good health. Some clones in this sample may be carry-over from other donors' samples. Source material: naive CD4+ T cells from PBMCs. Regarding subset: CD45RA+ positively selected. The V call is TRBV27, the J call TRBJ2-7; D might be TRBD1 (6 bases). CDR3 loop: CASSETQGRQYF. The DNA of the CDR3 is TGTGCCAGCAGTGAAACACAGGGACGGCAGTACTTC.